This T cell receptor (beta chain) stems from a study of blood T cell repertoires in COVID-19. Profiled with immunoSEQ multiplex PCR; TCRdb holds only in-frame clones, not every one. The sample comprises more than 200,000 clones, around nine tenths of which are singletons, and 3% rests with the top ten. Germline V CDR1 and CDR2: GTSNPN, SVGIG (reference sequence). This CDR3 comprises 12 residues. Trimming took off 5 bases at V and 4 bases at J, with 11 bases between the two ends. Material for sequencing was peripheral blood. The J gene is TRBJ1-2, the V gene TRBV30; a possible D gene is TRBD1 (6 bases). This TCR was sampled from a man between 18 and 35 years old with active or convalescent COVID-19. CDR3 DNA: TGTGCCTGGGGGGGACAAAGCTATGGCTACACCTTC. Amino acids: CAWGGQSYGYTF.